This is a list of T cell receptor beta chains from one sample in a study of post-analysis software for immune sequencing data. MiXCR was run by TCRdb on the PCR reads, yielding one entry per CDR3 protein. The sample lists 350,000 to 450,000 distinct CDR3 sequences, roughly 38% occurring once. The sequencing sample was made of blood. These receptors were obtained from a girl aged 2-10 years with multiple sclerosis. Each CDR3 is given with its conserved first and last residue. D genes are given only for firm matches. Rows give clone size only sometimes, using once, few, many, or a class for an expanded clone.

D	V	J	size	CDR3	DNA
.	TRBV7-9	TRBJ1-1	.	CASSLVGPWNTEAFF	TGTGCCAGCAGCTTAGTAGGACCGTGGAACACTGAAGCTTTCTTT
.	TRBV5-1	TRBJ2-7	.	CASSLAFGRNSYEQYF	TGCGCCAGCAGCTTGGCATTTGGGCGCAACTCCTACGAGCAGTACTTC
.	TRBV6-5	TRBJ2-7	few	CATTDSYEQYF	TGTGCGACCACGGATTCCTACGAGCAGTACTTC
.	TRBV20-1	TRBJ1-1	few	CSATGQWGDTEAFF	TGCAGTGCTACAGGGCAGTGGGGGGACACTGAAGCTTTCTTT
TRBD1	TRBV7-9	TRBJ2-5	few	CASSIRQGSIKETQYF	TGTGCCAGCAGCATAAGACAGGGATCAATTAAAGAGACCCAGTACTTC
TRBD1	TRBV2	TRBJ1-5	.	CASSRDSLGNQPQHF	TGTGCCAGCAGTCGGGACAGTCTAGGCAATCAGCCCCAGCATTTT
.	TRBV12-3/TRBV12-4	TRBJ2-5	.	CASSFVRGEETQYF	TGTGCCAGCAGTTTTGTCAGGGGGGAAGAGACCCAGTACTTC
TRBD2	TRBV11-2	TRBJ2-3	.	CASSLAGGEADTQYF	TGTGCCAGCAGCCTCGCGGGGGGAGAGGCAGATACGCAGTATTTT
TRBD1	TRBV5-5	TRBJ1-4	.	CASSLGGGTAKRNEKLFF	TGTGCCAGCAGCTTGGGGGGCGGGACAGCCAAGCGTAATGAAAAACTGTTTTTT
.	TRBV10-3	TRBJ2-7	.	CAISVLRTETYEQYF	TGTGCCATCAGTGTCTTGCGGACGGAGACCTACGAGCAGTACTTC
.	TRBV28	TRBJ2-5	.	CASSFVGGETQYF	TGTGCCAGCAGTTTTGTTGGGGGAGAGACCCAGTACTTC
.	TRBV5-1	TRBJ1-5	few	CASSDGRSNQPQHF	TGCGCCAGCAGCGATGGGAGAAGCAATCAGCCCCAGCATTTT
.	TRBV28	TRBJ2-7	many	CASKGFEQYF	TGTGCCAGCAAGGGCTTCGAGCAGTACTTC
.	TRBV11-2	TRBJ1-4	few	CASSQLRMVATNEKLFF	TGTGCCAGCAGCCAACTTAGAATGGTTGCAACTAATGAAAAACTGTTTTTT
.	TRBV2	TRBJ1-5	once	CASSILKGGGNQPQHF	TGTGCCAGCAGTATACTTAAAGGGGGTGGCAATCAGCCCCAGCATTTT
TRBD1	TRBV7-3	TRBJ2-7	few	CASSQGTGSLYEQYF	TGTGCCAGCAGCCAGGGGACAGGTTCTCTCTACGAGCAGTACTTC
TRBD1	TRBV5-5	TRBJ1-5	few	CASSFYRGDQPQHF	TGTGCCAGCAGCTTTTACAGGGGGGATCAGCCCCAGCATTTT
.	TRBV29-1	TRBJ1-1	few	CSVDTGTNTEAFF	TGCAGCGTAGACACAGGGACGAACACTGAAGCTTTCTTT
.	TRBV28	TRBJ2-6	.	CASSLSGVGANVLTF	TGTGCCAGCAGTTTATCAGGGGTCGGGGCCAACGTCCTGACTTTC
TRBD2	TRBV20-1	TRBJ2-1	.	CSALRPPGTSGINEQFF	TGCAGTGCGCTCCGCCCCCCAGGGACTAGCGGGATCAATGAGCAGTTCTTC
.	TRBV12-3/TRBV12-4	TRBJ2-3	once	CASRPSRSGTDTQYF	TGTGCCAGCAGGCCTTCGAGGAGTGGCACAGATACGCAGTATTTT
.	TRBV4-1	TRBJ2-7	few	CASSPVGMDLYEQYF	TGCGCCAGCAGCCCGGTAGGGATGGACCTCTACGAGCAGTACTTC
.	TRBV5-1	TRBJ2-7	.	CASSFVGEVYEQYF	TGCGCCAGCAGCTTTGTGGGAGAGGTCTACGAGCAGTACTTC
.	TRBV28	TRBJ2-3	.	CASKSGSTSTDTQYF	TGTGCCAGCAAAAGCGGATCCACAAGCACAGATACGCAGTATTTT
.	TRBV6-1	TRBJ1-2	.	CASTHFGPHPSNDGGYTF	TGTGCCAGCACCCATTTCGGACCGCACCCGTCTAACGACGGGGGCTACACCTTC
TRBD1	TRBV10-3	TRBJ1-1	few	CAIRATGTGVNTEAFF	TGTGCCATCAGGGCCACCGGGACAGGGGTGAACACTGAAGCTTTCTTT
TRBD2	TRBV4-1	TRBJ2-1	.	CASSQEMGPVRGGPNEQFF	TGCGCCAGCAGCCAAGAAATGGGCCCCGTACGGGGGGGCCCCAATGAGCAGTTCTTC
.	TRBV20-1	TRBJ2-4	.	CSARDGLITHQKNIQYF	TGCAGTGCTAGAGATGGCTTAATCACCCATCAGAAAAACATTCAGTACTTC
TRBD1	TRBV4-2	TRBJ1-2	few	CASSQDQGAQAYGYTF	TGTGCCAGCAGCCAAGACCAGGGGGCCCAGGCCTATGGCTACACCTTC
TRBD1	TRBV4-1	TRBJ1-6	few	CASSQRTGGDSPLHF	TGCGCCAGCAGCCAGAGGACAGGGGGTGATTCACCCCTCCACTTT
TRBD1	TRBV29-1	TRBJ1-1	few	CSVRGKTLTEAFF	TGCAGCGTCAGGGGGAAAACCCTCACTGAAGCTTTCTTT
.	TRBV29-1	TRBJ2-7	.	CSVTGIPTYEQYF	TGCAGCGTAACGGGAATCCCCACCTACGAGCAGTACTTC
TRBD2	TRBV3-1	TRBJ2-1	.	CASSQEGAGGLPFYNEQFF	TGTGCCAGCAGCCAAGAAGGCGCGGGGGGCCTCCCCTTCTACAATGAGCAGTTCTTC
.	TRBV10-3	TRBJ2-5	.	CAVSEQQETQYF	TGTGCCGTCAGTGAACAGCAAGAGACCCAGTACTTC
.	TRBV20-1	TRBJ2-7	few	CSARGRITSYEQYF	TGCAGTGCTAGGGGCAGAATAACCTCCTACGAGCAGTACTTC
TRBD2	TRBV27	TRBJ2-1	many	CASSRLREGQGNEQFF	TGTGCCAGCAGTAGGTTGCGGGAGGGCCAAGGGAATGAGCAGTTCTTC
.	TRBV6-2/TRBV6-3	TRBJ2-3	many	CASSYNTDTQYF	TGTGCCAGCAGTTACAACACAGATACGCAGTATTTT
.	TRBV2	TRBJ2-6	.	CASSMSGANVLTF	TGTGCCAGCAGTATGTCTGGGGCCAACGTCCTGACTTTC
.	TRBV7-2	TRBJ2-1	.	CASSKGGDTILSSYNEQFF	TGTGCCAGCAGCAAGGGGGGGGACACTATTCTCAGCTCCTACAATGAGCAGTTCTTC
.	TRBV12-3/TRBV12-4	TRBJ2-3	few	CASSRQGTDTQYF	TGTGCCAGCAGTCGACAGGGCACAGATACGCAGTATTTT